These T cell receptor beta chains were read from a single sample in a study of long-term antiretroviral therapy in people with HIV. Using immunoSEQ multiplex PCR, the repertoire was profiled, and TCRdb retains in-frame clones only, with some absent. The data contain around 25,000 clones, around 81% of them singletons. The material was unsorted PBMCs, obtained at the start of antiretroviral therapy, before treatment. The receptors stem from a woman between 18 and 30 years old with HIV. Each CDR3 is given with its conserved first and last residue. The D gene is left open where the match is weak. Expanded clones get a size class; other rows say once, few or many, or leave the size out.

TRBV10-3	TRBJ2-5	NA	NA	TGTGCCATCAGTGACAGTTTCTCCCGGGTCGAGACCCAGTACTTC	CAISDSFSRVETQYF
TRBV4-1	TRBJ2-2	NA	NA	TGCGCCAGCAGCCATAACACCGGGGAGCTGTTTTTT	CASSHNTGELFF
TRBV19	TRBJ1-5	NA	NA	TGTGCCAGTAGTCTGTTTAGCAATCAGCCCCAGCATTTT	CASSLFSNQPQHF
TRBV4-2	TRBJ1-2	NA	NA	TGTGCCAGCAGCCAAAGGACCGTGGATGGCTACACCTTC	CASSQRTVDGYTF
TRBV7-8	TRBJ1-2	NA	TRBD1	TGTGCCAGCAGCCCCAGGGGGCCCGGGCAGGAGGTTGGCTACACCTTC	CASSPRGPGQEVGYTF
TRBV6-1	TRBJ1-1	once	NA	TGTGCCAGCAGCCAACCCGCAGGTTGGGGCACTGAAGCTTTCTTT	CASSQPAGWGTEAFF
TRBV7-2	TRBJ2-7	NA	NA	TGTGCCAGCAGCTTCCGGGGGCAGGGGGGCGAGCAGTACTTC	CASSFRGQGGEQYF
TRBV6-5	TRBJ2-7	NA	NA	TGTGCCAGCAGTTACTTAGCCCTGGGGTACGAGCAGTACTTC	CASSYLALGYEQYF
TRBV7-9	TRBJ2-1	NA	NA	TGTGCCAGCAGCCAGGACGGTGTAAATGAGCAGTTCTTC	CASSQDGVNEQFF
TRBV7-3	TRBJ2-2	NA	NA	TGTGCCAGCAGCTTAAAACCGGGAGTGGTCACCGGGGAGCTGTTTTTT	CASSLKPGVVTGELFF
TRBV10-3	TRBJ1-1	NA	NA	TGTGCCATCAGTGGGCGGGAGGCGAACACTGAAGCTTTCTTT	CAISGREANTEAFF
TRBV28	TRBJ2-1	NA	TRBD2	TGTGCCAGCAGTCCTGAGACTAGCGGACCTAACAATGAGCAGTTCTTC	CASSPETSGPNNEQFF
TRBV18	TRBJ1-4	NA	NA	TGTGCCAGCTCACCGAGGACAGATAATGAAAAACTGTTTTTT	CASSPRTDNEKLFF
TRBV9	TRBJ2-3	NA	TRBD2	TGTGCCAGCAGCCAACACTTACTAGCGGGAGCGGCAGATACGCAGTATTTT	CASSQHLLAGAADTQYF
TRBV15	TRBJ2-7	NA	NA	TGTGCCACCAGCCCAAGGACGGGGGACCGCTACGAGCAGTACTTC	CATSPRTGDRYEQYF
TRBV27	TRBJ2-7	NA	NA	TGTGCCAGCAGTCCAAACTCCTACGAGCAGTACTTC	CASSPNSYEQYF
TRBV7-2	TRBJ2-1	NA	TRBD2	TGTGCCAGCAGATCGGGACTAGCGGGAGTACATGAGCAGTTCTTC	CASRSGLAGVHEQFF
TRBV6-4	TRBJ2-3	NA	TRBD2	TGTGCCAGCAGTGACGCCGGGGGGGGCACAGATACGCAGTATTTT	CASSDAGGGTDTQYF
TRBV6-1	TRBJ2-3	NA	NA	TGTGCCAGCAGTGCGGCTTCTAGCACAGATACGCAGTATTTT	CASSAASSTDTQYF
TRBV19	TRBJ2-7	NA	TRBD1	TGTGCCAGTAGTCTCGGGACAGGGACATACGAAACCTACGAGCAGTACTTC	CASSLGTGTYETYEQYF
TRBV10-3	TRBJ1-6	few	TRBD1	TGTGCCATCAGACTGACAGGGGGCAATTCACCCCTCCACTTT	CAIRLTGGNSPLHF
TRBV7-6	TRBJ2-1	NA	TRBD2	TGTGCCAGCAGCCGCGGGACTAGCGGGAGTGAGGACCCCTACTACAATGAGCAGTTCTTC	CASSRGTSGSEDPYYNEQFF
TRBV5-1	TRBJ1-1	NA	NA	TGCGCCAGCACCCCCCGCGGAGCATTGAACACTGAAGCTTTCTTT	CASTPRGALNTEAFF
TRBV29-1	TRBJ2-5	NA	NA	TGCAGCGGCCGGAGGGTCGGGGAGACCCAGTACTTC	CSGRRVGETQYF
TRBV7-7	TRBJ2-5	once	NA	TGTGCCAGCAGCCTGGGACCACAAGAGACCCAGTACTTC	CASSLGPQETQYF
TRBV6-1	TRBJ2-1	NA	NA	TGTGCCGGATCACTGGGACGGGGGACCTACAATGAGCAGTTCTTC	CAGSLGRGTYNEQFF
TRBV6-5	TRBJ2-4	NA	NA	TGTGCCAGCAGTCCCCGGCCTGGGGGAAACATTCAGTACTTC	CASSPRPGGNIQYF
TRBV5-1	TRBJ1-2	NA	TRBD1	TGCGCCAGCTATAAGACAGGGAGTGGCTACACCTTC	CASYKTGSGYTF
TRBV7-9	TRBJ2-5	NA	NA	TGTGCCAGCAGCTTAGCTTTCCAGGGTGTCTTAGGGGAGCAGTACTTC	CASSLAFQGVLGEQYF
TRBV28	TRBJ2-3	NA	NA	TGTGCCAGCAGTGGACCACAGGGGGGGGCCACAGATACGCAGTATTTT	CASSGPQGGATDTQYF
TRBV6-1	TRBJ1-2	NA	NA	TGTGCCAGCAGTGACGCGGTAGAGCCCTCTAACTATGGCTACACCTTC	CASSDAVEPSNYGYTF
TRBV5-6	TRBJ2-2	few	NA	TGTGCCAGCAGCAGGGACTACACCGGGGAGCTGTTTTTT	CASSRDYTGELFF
TRBV7-9	TRBJ1-5	few	NA	TGTGCCAGCAGCCTTACCGATAATCAGCCCCAGCATTTT	CASSLTDNQPQHF
TRBV5-1	TRBJ1-2	NA	NA	TGCGCCAGCAGCTTGGGGGACGGCTTAAATGGCTACACCTTC	CASSLGDGLNGYTF
TRBV4-2	TRBJ2-7	NA	NA	TGTGCCAGCAGCTCAAGCTACAGCTCCTACGAGCAGTACTTC	CASSSSYSSYEQYF
TRBV9	TRBJ1-1	NA	NA	TGTGCCAGCAGCGTGGGCCGATCCCCAAGCACTGAAGCTTTCTTT	CASSVGRSPSTEAFF
TRBV5-1	TRBJ1-1	NA	NA	TGCGCCAGCAGCTTATCTGTCGGGTCGAACACTGAAGCTTTCTTT	CASSLSVGSNTEAFF
TRBV28	TRBJ2-5	once	NA	TGTGCCAGCAGTTTCGGAGCTGAGACCCAGTACTTC	CASSFGAETQYF
TRBV5-8	TRBJ2-7	NA	NA	TGTGCCAGCAGCTTGGAAACCTACGAGCAGTACTTC	CASSLETYEQYF
TRBV6-6	TRBJ1-5	NA	NA	TGTGCCAGCAGCCCTAGCGGGGGAGGGGCCCAGCATTTT	CASSPSGGGAQHF
TRBV15	TRBJ1-1	NA	NA	TGTGCCACCAGCAGAGATTTAGTGGGGGGCTTAGGAACTGAAGCTTTCTTT	CATSRDLVGGLGTEAFF
TRBV7-8	TRBJ2-7	once	NA	TGTGCCAGCCACGAGGAGGTGTGGGGGACCTACGAGCAGTACTTC	CASHEEVWGTYEQYF
TRBV6-5	TRBJ2-7	few	NA	TGTGCCAGCAGGGGAGGGGGAAGCTCCTACGAGCAGTACTTC	CASRGGGSSYEQYF
TRBV5-6	TRBJ2-7	NA	NA	TGTGCCAGCAGGAGGTCAGGCTTCAGCTCCTACGAGCAGTACTTC	CASRRSGFSSYEQYF
TRBV28	TRBJ1-3	NA	NA	TGTGCCAGCAGTCGGAGAGGAGGAGGAAACACCATATATTTT	CASSRRGGGNTIYF
TRBV4-1	TRBJ2-7	few	NA	TGCGCCAGCAGCCAAGATCCCGTTCTCGAGCAGTACTTC	CASSQDPVLEQYF
TRBV5-6	TRBJ2-7	NA	TRBD2	TGTGCCAGCGCCGGGGGGGATATCTCCTACGAGCAGTACTTC	CASAGGDISYEQYF